These T cell receptor beta chains were read from a single sample in a study of control samples from healthy donors and cancer patients. TCRdb's table, derived via immunoSEQ multiplex PCR, lists solely in-frame clones and lacks some. Of 150,000 to 200,000 clones in the sample, 70% to 90% are singletons; the top ten hold 9.5% to 15%. What was sequenced was blood. The receptors were gathered from a man under 40 in good health. The CDR3 runs from the conserved cysteine through the conserved F or W. The D gene is left open where the match is weak. Clone size appears in some rows only: once, few, many, or a class for an expanded clone.

>TRBV20-1|-|TRBJ1-1|-
CSASVPMNTEAFF
TGCAGTGCTAGTGTACCGATGAACACTGAAGCTTTCTTT
>TRBV9|-|TRBJ2-1|TRBD2
CASSAGTTLSSYNEQFF
TGTGCCAGCAGCGCCGGGACTACCCTAAGCTCCTACAATGAGCAGTTCTTC
>TRBV15|-|TRBJ2-5|-
CATSRGVATQYF
TGTGCCACCAGCAGGGGGGTGGCGACCCAGTACTTC
>TRBV19|-|TRBJ1-5|TRBD1
CATRTGGVYSNQPQHF
TGTGCCACCAGAACAGGGGGCGTTTATAGCAATCAGCCCCAGCATTTT
>TRBV9|-|TRBJ2-1|TRBD2
CASSAQLAVGNEQFF
TGTGCCAGCAGCGCCCAACTAGCGGTAGGAAATGAGCAGTTCTTC
>TRBV4-2|-|TRBJ1-5|TRBD1
CASSLGDRGLNQPQHF
TGTGCCAGCAGCCTGGGGGACAGGGGGCTCAATCAGCCCCAGCATTTT
>TRBV2|-|TRBJ2-5|-
CASSGEVQETQYF
TGTGCCAGCAGTGGGGAGGTCCAAGAGACCCAGTACTTC
>TRBV6-5|-|TRBJ1-2|-
CASSYSRGNGGGYTF
TGTGCCAGCAGTTACTCGAGAGGGAATGGCGGCGGCTACACCTTC
>TRBV12-3/TRBV12-4|-|TRBJ2-5|-
CASSLSGIAVQYF
TGTGCCAGCAGTTTGAGCGGAATAGCAGTCCAGTACTTC
>TRBV30|once|TRBJ1-5|-
CALASQGFQPQHF
TGTGCCTTGGCTTCTCAGGGGTTTCAGCCCCAGCATTTT
>TRBV2|few|TRBJ1-2|TRBD1
CASSAGQYYGYTF
TGTGCCAGCAGTGCGGGACAGTACTATGGCTACACCTTC
>TRBV18|-|TRBJ1-5|-
CASSIGPGTSNQPQHF
TGTGCCAGCTCAATAGGGCCGGGAACGAGCAATCAGCCCCAGCATTTT
>TRBV7-7|-|TRBJ2-1|TRBD1
CASSLSGTGVGNEQFF
TGTGCCAGCAGCTTAAGCGGGACAGGGGTGGGCAATGAGCAGTTCTTC
>TRBV20-1|-|TRBJ1-6|-
CSASLQGHSPLHF
TGCAGTGCTAGTTTGCAGGGGCATTCACCCCTCCACTTT
>TRBV11-2|-|TRBJ2-3|-
CASSLLSVPQGDTQYF
TGTGCCAGCAGCTTACTGAGCGTGCCCCAGGGAGATACGCAGTATTTT
>TRBV27|-|TRBJ1-2|-
CASSLQASYGYTF
TGTGCCAGCAGTTTGCAGGCGTCCTATGGCTACACCTTC
>TRBV24-1|-|TRBJ2-6|-
CATSDPLQTGANVLTF
TGTGCCACCAGTGACCCCCTACAGACTGGGGCCAACGTCCTGACTTTC
>TRBV28|-|TRBJ1-1|-
CASSSRAKMAFF
TGTGCCAGCAGTTCCAGGGCGAAAATGGCTTTCTTT
>TRBV7-2|-|TRBJ1-2|-
CASSPAGVLGGYTF
TGTGCCAGCAGCCCCGCCGGGGTTTTGGGGGGCTACACCTTC
>TRBV29-1|-|TRBJ2-2|-
CSVEPPGTGELFF
TGCAGCGTTGAGCCCCCGGGGACCGGGGAGCTGTTTTTT
>TRBV5-1|-|TRBJ2-2|-
CASSPGTVHTGELFF
TGCGCCAGCAGCCCGGGGACGGTACACACCGGGGAGCTGTTTTTT
>TRBV19|-|TRBJ2-1|TRBD2
CATQRDSGGNYEQFF
TGTGCCACCCAAAGAGACAGCGGGGGGAATTATGAGCAGTTCTTC
>TRBV7-9|-|TRBJ1-5|TRBD1
CASTLTGSRQPQHF
TGTGCCAGCACCTTGACAGGGTCCAGGCAGCCCCAGCATTTT
>TRBV28|-|TRBJ2-2|TRBD1
CASSLDRGGTGELFF
TGTGCCAGCAGTCTTGACAGGGGCGGCACCGGGGAGCTGTTTTTT
>TRBV5-1|-|TRBJ1-1|TRBD1
CASSFSQGSLNTEAFF
TGCGCCAGCAGCTTTTCACAGGGGTCCCTGAACACTGAAGCTTTCTTT
>TRBV20-1|-|TRBJ2-7|TRBD1
CSASTGVGYEQYF
TGCAGTGCTAGTACAGGGGTGGGCTACGAGCAGTACTTC
>TRBV7-9|once|TRBJ1-5|-
CASIGIGNQPQHF
TGTGCCAGCATCGGAATTGGCAATCAGCCCCAGCATTTT
>TRBV11-2|-|TRBJ2-7|-
CASSSDAPSYEQYF
TGTGCCAGCAGCTCGGACGCGCCCTCCTACGAGCAGTACTTC
>TRBV6-5|-|TRBJ2-6|-
CASSSPVGANVLTF
TGTGCCAGCAGTTCTCCGGTTGGGGCCAACGTCCTGACTTTC
>TRBV6-5|-|TRBJ1-5|-
CASRVSGYSNQPQHF
TGTGCCAGCAGGGTGTCGGGGTATAGCAATCAGCCCCAGCATTTT
>TRBV5-4|-|TRBJ1-1|-
CASSLEGLLQTEAFF
TGTGCCAGCAGCTTGGAGGGGTTACTTCAGACTGAAGCTTTCTTT
>TRBV5-1|-|TRBJ2-1|-
CASSLGAGADEQFF
TGCGCCAGCAGCTTGGGAGCCGGGGCCGATGAGCAGTTCTTC
>TRBV5-5|-|TRBJ2-1|-
CASSVQGINSYNEQFF
TGTGCCAGCAGCGTTCAGGGAATCAACTCCTACAATGAGCAGTTCTTC
>TRBV24-1|-|TRBJ2-3|-
CATSGTDFRTDTQYF
TGTGCCACCAGTGGGACAGACTTTCGCACAGATACGCAGTATTTT
>TRBV6-4|-|TRBJ2-1|TRBD1
CASSDRTGGTYNEQFF
TGTGCCAGCAGTGATCGGACAGGGGGGACCTACAATGAGCAGTTCTTC
>TRBV6-5|-|TRBJ1-1|-
CASSYGRQNTEAFF
TGTGCCAGCAGTTACGGGCGACAAAACACTGAAGCTTTCTTT
>TRBV5-6|-|TRBJ2-3|TRBD2
CASSLYGTRATDTQYF
TGTGCCAGCAGCTTGTACGGGACTAGAGCTACAGATACGCAGTATTTT
>TRBV19|-|TRBJ1-5|-
CASTGTANQPQHF
TGTGCCAGTACCGGGACGGCCAATCAGCCCCAGCATTTT
>TRBV28|-|TRBJ1-4|TRBD1
CASSLGQLAEKLFF
TGTGCCAGCAGTCTGGGACAGCTCGCTGAAAAACTGTTTTTT
>TRBV2|once|TRBJ1-6|-
CASSEWGYSYNSPLHF
TGTGCCAGCAGTGAATGGGGGTACTCCTATAATTCACCCCTCCACTTT
>TRBV2|-|TRBJ1-4|-
CASSEQGSLEKLFF
TGTGCCAGCAGTGAACAGGGTTCTCTTGAAAAACTGTTTTTT
>TRBV25-1|-|TRBJ1-2|-
CASSEDPRRGYTF
TGTGCCAGCAGTGAAGACCCGAGGAGGGGCTACACCTTC
>TRBV9|-|TRBJ1-2|-
CASSGGRTNYGYTF
TGTGCCAGCAGCGGGGGGCGGACTAACTATGGCTACACCTTC
>TRBV3-1/TRBV3-2|-|TRBJ2-5|-
CASKSGTTVGTQYF
TGTGCCAGCAAATCAGGGACAACCGTCGGGACCCAGTACTTC
>TRBV27|-|TRBJ1-5|-
CASSPYNQPQHF
TGTGCCAGCAGTCCTTATAATCAGCCCCAGCATTTT
>TRBV6-5|-|TRBJ1-5|TRBD1
CASSSGGAGQPQHF
TGTGCCAGCAGCTCAGGGGGGGCTGGACAGCCCCAGCATTTT
>TRBV4-1|-|TRBJ1-2|TRBD1
CASSQSVPRGRSYGYTF
TGCGCCAGCAGCCAATCCGTCCCCAGGGGGCGGTCCTATGGCTACACCTTC
>TRBV20-1|-|TRBJ2-3|-
CSASTDTQYF
TGCAGTGCTTCCACAGATACGCAGTATTTT
>TRBV5-6|-|TRBJ1-5|-
CASSLEQGINQPQHF
TGTGCCAGCAGCTTGGAACAGGGTATCAATCAGCCCCAGCATTTT
>TRBV28|-|TRBJ2-7|-
CATLDPSPYEQYF
TGTGCCACCTTGGACCCATCCCCCTACGAGCAGTACTTC
>TRBV10-3|-|TRBJ1-1|TRBD1
CAIRGSGQGTEAFF
TGTGCCATCCGGGGGTCCGGACAGGGTACTGAAGCTTTCTTT
>TRBV5-6|-|TRBJ1-2|-
CASSFRSGYTF
TGTGCCAGCAGCTTTAGGAGTGGCTACACCTTC